Below, 22 T cell receptor beta chains from the same sample are listed, as sequenced in a study of blood T cell repertoires in COVID-19 (dated by TCRdb to about 2020). Libraries came from the immunoSEQ multiplex PCR assay. In its TCRdb copy, this immuneACCESS table keeps in-frame sequences only and misses some clones. Where compared with another copy, unresolved V genes explain less than half of these, and the others have no known cause. The sample profile shows fewer than 300,000 clones; approximately 86% of them were found once. 0.85% to 0.9% of the sample lies in the top ten. The sample comprised peripheral blood. The source of these receptors is a human donor with COVID-19, enrolled during active disease. The donor label of this sample is uncertain.

This clone was seen ten or more times. V and J are TRBV6-1 and TRBJ1-6; 7 bases agree with TRBD1. V trimming: 2 bases; J trimming: 9 bases; junction bases outside the gene matches: 7. The CDR3 has 15 residues. Germline V gene data show CDR1 as MNHNS and CDR2 as SASEGT. CDR3 sequence: CASSEIRGDSSPLHF. For the CDR3, the DNA is TGTGCCAGCAGTGAAATAAGAGGGGACAGTTCACCCCTCCACTTT.

The chain couples TRBV29-1 to TRBJ2-7; 9 bases are shared with TRBD2. Trimming at V came to 3 bases and at J to 3 bases, leaving 0 bases not matched to a gene. The CDR3 has 12 residues. CDR1 and CDR2 (germline): SQVTM, ANQGSEA. The CDR3 nucleotides read TGCAGCGTTGAGCGGGAGGGCTACGAGCAGTACTTC. Its translation is CSVEREGYEQYF.

The rearrangement links TRBV27 to TRBJ1-4; 8 bases align to TRBD1. CDR1 is MNHEY, CDR2 SMNVEV, per germline (reference sequence). The CDR3 length is 15 residues. V was pared by 4 bases and J by 10 bases, with 11 bases of the junction left unmatched. DNA of the CDR3: TGTGCCAGCAGTTCCCACGGACAGGGAGACGCAAAACTGTTTTTT. It translates to CASSSHGQGDAKLFF.

The chain employs TRBV27 and TRBJ2-2; no clear D. This CDR3 spans 13 amino acids. Trimming took off 4 bases at V and 2 bases at J, with 5 bases between the two ends. Germline CDR1 is MNHEY and CDR2 is SMNVEV (reference sequence). The CDR3 here is CASSSLNTGELFF. In DNA, the CDR3 is TGTGCCAGCAGTTCACTCAACACCGGGGAGCTGTTTTTT.

The V gene is TRBV5-1, the J gene TRBJ2-1; D is perhaps TRBD2 (6 bases). The CDR3 is 14 amino acids. From germline, CDR1 is SGHRS and CDR2 YFSETQ. With 4 bases removed from V and 6 bases from J, the gap between germline ends came to 14 bases. Here the CDR3 reads CASSPGAFRNEQFF. The DNA for the CDR3 is TGCGCCAGCAGCCCGGGAGCGTTTCGCAATGAGCAGTTCTTC.

The V call is TRBV7-2, the J call TRBJ1-6; the D is unclear. The CDR3 loop spans 16 amino acids. Germline V CDR1 and CDR2: SGHTA, FQGNSA. Trimming took off 1 base at V and 9 bases at J, with 16 bases between the two ends. The CDR3 protein is CASSLDPVPEVSPLHF. The CDR3 nucleotides read TGTGCCAGCAGCTTAGATCCAGTACCGGAGGTTTCACCCCTCCACTTT. The entire variable domain, with the rest obtained from reference TRBV7-2 and TRBJ1-6, is as follows: GAGVSQSPSNKVTEKGKDVELRCDPISGHTALYWYRQSLGQGLEFLIYFQGNSAPDKSGLPSDRFSAERTGGSVSTLTIQRTQQEDSAVYLCASSLDPVPEVSPLHFGNGTRLTVT.

The chain carries TRBV24-1 and TRBJ1-1; TRBD1 might be the D (6 bases). V was shortened by 0 bases and J by 0 bases, with 19 bases between the two germline ends. This CDR3 is 19 amino acids long. The germline gives CDR1 KGHDR, CDR2 SFDVKD. The CDR3 nucleotides read TGTGCCACCAGTGATTTGCACGGGGGGGCAGGGAAAATGAACACTGAAGCTTTCTTT. Amino acid sequence: CATSDLHGGAGKMNTEAFF.

The CDR3: CASSMDGRGLYGYTF. Here the CDR3 DNA reads TGCGCCAGCAGCATGGACGGCAGGGGTCTGTATGGCTACACCTTC. This sequence joins TRBV5-1 and TRBJ1-2; D possibly corresponds to TRBD1 (6 bases). Germline V lookup: CDR1 SGHRS, CDR2 YFSETQ. This CDR3 spans 15 amino acids. Trimming stripped 4 bases from V and 5 bases from J, with 18 bases between.

This chain uses TRBV5-4 with TRBJ2-7; a weak D match, TRBD1 (6 bases). The V end was cut by 6 bases, the J end by 1 base, with 8 bases between. Germline lookup yields CDR1 SGHNT and CDR2 YYREEE (reference sequence). This CDR3 region has 12 residues. The CDR3 DNA is TGTGCCAGCACGGACAGTTCCTACGAGCAGTACTTC. Translation: CASTDSSYEQYF.

The chain's CDR3 is CASSPGGPRAGNQPQHF. Here the CDR3 DNA reads TGTGCCAGCAGTCCGGGGGGTCCCCGGGCGGGGAATCAGCCCCAGCATTTT. The V call is TRBV6-4, the J call TRBJ1-5, with D possibly being TRBD1 (5 bases). V was shortened by 5 bases and J by 4 bases, with 21 bases between the two germline ends. There are 17 residues in the CDR3. Looked up from germline, CDR1 is MRHNA and CDR2 is SNTAGT.

This clone was picked up a small number of times. The chain has TRBV3-1 (or the pseudogene TRBV3-2) and TRBJ1-5, with 8 bases that match TRBD1. The CDR3 covers 20 residues. V was clipped by 0 bases and J by 0 bases; unmatched bases: 13. Germline CDR1 LGHDT, CDR2 YNNKEL (reference sequence). CDR3 region: CASSQDPRQGNFNSNQPQHF. The CDR3 DNA reads TGTGCCAGCAGCCAAGATCCCAGACAGGGGAATTTCAATAGCAATCAGCCCCAGCATTTT.

The rearrangement links TRBV11-3 to TRBJ2-3, with a weak D call TRBD2 (5 bases). Germline V lookup: CDR1 SGHNT, CDR2 YENEEA. V dropped 3 bases and J dropped 3 bases, with 7 bases sitting between them. The CDR3 is 13 amino acids. The CDR3 loop reads CASSLGVTDTQYF. DNA of the CDR3: TGTGCCAGCAGCTTGGGAGTAACAGATACGCAGTATTTT.

The chain couples TRBV5-1 to TRBJ2-7, with D unresolved. Trimming removed 0 bases from V and 0 bases from J, with 10 bases in between. The CDR3 contains 15 residues. Germline assignment: CDR1 SGHRS and CDR2 YFSETQ. The CDR3 region has the DNA TGCGCCAGCAGCTTGGTGGGCCCGAGCTCCTACGAGCAGTACTTC. Translating it yields CASSLVGPSSYEQYF.

This clone was seen a handful of times. The chain carries TRBV30 and TRBJ1-2; 8 bases fit TRBD1. CDR3 length equals 13 residues. The V gene end was trimmed by 1 base and the J gene end by 7 bases; junction bases not matched to a gene: 5. The germline CDR1 and CDR2 sequences are GTSNPN and SVGIG (reference sequence). This CDR3 reads CAWSAGGRGGYTF. CDR3 sequence (DNA): TGTGCCTGGAGTGCAGGGGGCCGGGGTGGCTACACCTTC.

J is TRBJ2-7 and V is TRBV6-2 or TRBV6-3; a possible D gene is TRBD2 (5 bases). The CDR3 sequence is 18 residues long. The V end lost 2 bases, the J end lost 5 bases, and 25 bases lay between the germline ends. The V gene's germline CDR1 is MNHEY and CDR2 SVGEGT. CDR3: CASSYPSLNILDPDEQYF. CDR3 bases: TGTGCCAGCAGTTACCCCTCATTAAACATACTAGATCCCGACGAGCAGTACTTC.

This chain connects TRBV19 to TRBJ1-5; no clear D gene. The CDR3 covers 12 residues. The germline V and J ends were trimmed by 1 base and 6 bases, with 4 bases remaining between them. The germline CDR1 and CDR2 sequences are LNHDA and SQIVND (reference sequence). The CDR3 nucleotides are TGTGCCAGTAGTATAGTTCGTCAGCCCCAGCATTTT. Translated: CASSIVRQPQHF.

The chain employs TRBV29-1 and TRBJ1-1, with TRBD1 as a possible D gene (6 bases). CDR1 is SQVTM, CDR2 ANQGSEA, per germline. The CDR3 totals 14 residues. The germline V and J ends were trimmed by 4 bases and 7 bases, with 19 bases remaining between them. The CDR3: CSVVGTRAPNEAFF. Written as DNA, the CDR3 is TGCAGCGTTGTGGGGACAAGGGCCCCAAATGAAGCTTTCTTT.

The genes are TRBV6-1 and TRBJ2-5; a possible D gene is TRBD2 (6 bases). Germline CDR1 and CDR2: MNHNS and SASEGT. Trimming removed 3 bases from V and 5 bases from J, with 10 bases in between. This CDR3 is built from 13 residues. As DNA, the CDR3 is TGTGCCAGCAGTGATCTTCGGGGGGAGACCCAGTACTTC. Amino acid sequence: CASSDLRGETQYF.

The J gene is TRBJ1-1, the V gene TRBV7-8; D is ambiguous. The CDR3 covers 14 residues. V lost 6 bases and J lost 1, with 12 bases in between. Germline assignment: CDR1 SGHVS and CDR2 FQNEAQ. CDR3 nucleotides: TGTGCCAGCAGACTAGCCTTATGGAACACTGAAGCTTTCTTT. Protein product: CASRLALWNTEAFF.

This chain connects TRBV7-8 to TRBJ1-2, with TRBD1 matching 9 bases. Looked up from germline, CDR1 is SGHVS and CDR2 is FQNEAQ. This CDR3 comprises 14 residues. The V segment lost 5 bases and the J segment 3 bases; nucleotides outside the gene matches: 4. CDR3 in DNA: TGTGCCAGCAGCCTTTGGACAGGGGACTATGGCTACACCTTC. Translated: CASSLWTGDYGYTF.

The J gene is TRBJ2-2, the V gene TRBV28, with 9 nucleotides matching TRBD2. V lost 6 bases, J lost 0 bases, and 2 bases stayed unmatched. This CDR3 region has 15 residues. Germline V gene data show CDR1 as MDHEN and CDR2 as SYDVKM. The DNA of the CDR3 is TGTGCCAGCAGAGGACTAGCGCCGAACACCGGGGAGCTGTTTTTT. The encoded protein is CASRGLAPNTGELFF.

The V and J genes are TRBV27 and TRBJ1-5, with a possible D match to TRBD1 (6 bases). V lost 7 bases, J lost 9 bases, and 19 bases lay in between. CDR1 MNHEY and CDR2 SMNVEV come from the germline V gene (reference sequence). The length of the CDR3 is 14 residues. This chain's CDR3 is CASTLTGTRGPQHF. CDR3 DNA sequence: TGTGCCAGCACGCTAACCGGGACAAGGGGGCCCCAGCATTTT.